The clone carrying this TCR beta chain was seen more than once but under ten times. Antigen unknown. Stated time point: healthy volunteer bleed at 2 weeks. It was unfractionated whole blood from which total RNA was extracted. This sample is drawn from a study of human T cells and chemical hapten exposure. Across the whole study: Largely, small differences in pooled library volume made per-sample TCR yields vary. Study results and caveats: No change in TCRs above 1 in 1000 frequency was produced by DPC sensitization.

The V gene end was trimmed by 3 bases and the J gene end by 2 bases; junction bases not matched to a gene: 6. The CDR3 is 17 residues long. Germline V gene sequence: CDR1 LNHDA, CDR2 SQIVND (reference sequence). Individual cDNA molecules in this library carried unique molecular identifiers. In the original analysis: Counting gave a median of 95,638 TCRs per sample, with values ranging from about 23,224 to 690,600. Each CDR3 protein is one row after TCRdb ran MiXCR on the RACE reads. These V and J calls are TCRdb output, not the study's own analysis. The table shows over 100,000 distinct CDR3 sequences, with about 9% occurring only once.

The gene calls are TRBV19 and TRBJ2-2; 10 positions match TRBD1. The receptor was derived from a male donor in good health. Some clones in this sample may be carry-over from other donors' samples. Sequencing input: whole blood. The CDR3 nucleotides are TGTGCCAGTAGTATCCCCTCGACAGGGGGCAACACCGGGGAGCTGTTTTTT. As protein: CASSIPSTGGNTGELFF.